The 18 T cell receptor beta chains below all came from one sample that was sequenced in a study of vaccination effects on CD4 cells after COVID-19. Produced via immunoSEQ multiplex PCR; TCRdb's table is partial and in-frame only. The sample consists of fewer than 65,000 clones, 81% of them appearing once. Viral peptide pools were used in the ViraFEST assay to expand antigen-specific CD4+ T cells, and sequencing came afterward. The culture ran for roughly ten days before CD4+ T cells were isolated. Their antigens remain unidentified. Here the sequenced sample was CD4+ T cells from PBMCs cultured with HCoV-229E spike peptides, taken before COVID-19 vaccination. The receptor source for this set is a human donor who received a COVID-19 vaccine.

V usage is TRBV5-1 and J usage is TRBJ1-6; D remains unclear. The CDR3 has 14 amino acids. The V gene's germline CDR1 is SGHRS and CDR2 YFSETQ. The ends were cut back, 0 bases at V and 4 bases at J, with 5 bases in the middle. The CDR3 loop is CASSLDRYNSPLHF. The CDR3 DNA sequence: TGCGCCAGCAGCTTGGACAGATATAATTCACCCCTCCACTTT. Drawing the rest from reference TRBV5-1 and TRBJ1-6, the complete variable domain is KAGVTQTPRYLIKTRGQQVTLSCSPISGHRSVSWYQQTPGQGLQFLFEYFSETQRNKGNFPGRFSGRQFSNSRSEMNVSTLELGDSALYLCASSLDRYNSPLHFGNGTRLTVT.

The chain employs TRBV30 and TRBJ2-7; the D gene is possibly TRBD1 (6 bases). The CDR3 extends over 13 amino acids. The V gene lost 1 base and the J gene lost 9 bases, with 16 bases spanning the gap. Germline CDR1 is GTSNPN and CDR2 is SVGIG (reference sequence). For the CDR3, the DNA is TGTGCCTGGAGTGAAGAGGTGGGGGCAAGGCAGTACGTC. Encoded protein: CAWSEEVGARQYV.

The rearrangement links TRBV19 to TRBJ1-5; D possibly corresponds to TRBD1 (6 bases). This CDR3 contains 14 residues. V dropped 4 bases and J dropped 10 bases, with 17 bases sitting between them. Germline CDR1 and CDR2: LNHDA and SQIVND (reference sequence). In DNA, the CDR3 is TGTGCCAGTAGTACCGTCCCGGGACATGATCCCCAGCATTTT. It translates to CASSTVPGHDPQHF.

J is TRBJ1-1 and V is TRBV2; D may be TRBD1 (5 bases). Per the germline V gene, CDR1 is SNHLY and CDR2 is FYNNEI. The CDR3 is 15 residues long. V dropped 7 bases and J dropped 2 bases, with 17 bases sitting between them. This CDR3 reads CASTGTLNPNTEAFF. CDR3 nucleotides: TGTGCCAGCACGGGGACCTTGAATCCAAACACTGAAGCTTTCTTT.

V gene TRBV4-1 combines with J gene TRBJ1-3; no clear D gene. V shed 1 base and J shed 4 bases, with 17 bases lying between them. Germline V gene sequence: CDR1 MGHRA, CDR2 YSYEKL. This CDR3 has 17 amino acids. The CDR3 DNA is TGCGCCAGCAGCCAAGCGACGGGCCCAGCCACGGGAAACACCATATATTTT. Its protein is CASSQATGPATGNTIYF.

This chain joins TRBV27 and TRBJ1-5, with 9 nucleotides matching TRBD1. The CDR3 covers 17 residues. Trimming at V came to 5 bases and at J to 0 bases, leaving 8 bases not matched to a gene. Germline V gene sequence: CDR1 MNHEY, CDR2 SMNVEV (reference sequence). Written as DNA, the CDR3 is TGTGCCAGCAGTCCAGACAGGGGGGCTTATAGCAATCAGCCCCAGCATTTT. Translation gives CASSPDRGAYSNQPQHF.

V is TRBV18 and J is TRBJ1-2, with 7 bases identical to TRBD1. After removal of 3 bases from V and 6 bases from J, the junction contained 4 bases not matched to a gene. The CDR3 is 13 amino acids. Germline V gene data show CDR1 as KGHSH and CDR2 as LQKENI. CDR3 DNA: TGTGCCAGCTCACCTCTAGACAGGGATGGCTACACCTTC. Its protein product is CASSPLDRDGYTF.

The CDR3 loop is CASSLDLSGGVSAFF. The CDR3 DNA sequence: TGTGCCAGCAGCTTAGATCTCTCAGGGGGGGTGTCGGCTTTCTTT. This sequence joins TRBV7-2 and TRBJ1-1; 7 bases line up with TRBD1. V shed 1 base and J 11 bases; nucleotides not matched to a gene: 13. Germline V CDR1 and CDR2: SGHTA, FQGNSA. The CDR3 extends over 15 amino acids.

The chain links TRBV5-6 to TRBJ2-3, with D possibly being TRBD1 (5 bases). V gave up 6 bases and J gave up 4 bases, with 12 bases separating them. Per the germline V gene, CDR1 is SGHDT and CDR2 is YYEEEE. This CDR3 comprises 13 residues. The CDR3 protein is CASTLGVADTQYF. Written as DNA, the CDR3 is TGTGCCAGCACCTTAGGGGTGGCAGATACGCAGTATTTT.

The V and J genes are TRBV5-6 and TRBJ2-5, with D perhaps matching TRBD1 or TRBD2 (5 bases each). V was pared by 4 bases and J by 5 bases, with 21 bases between. Germline V lookup: CDR1 SGHDT, CDR2 YYEEEE. The CDR3 runs to 16 residues. CDR3 coding DNA: TGTGCCAGCAGCCTAGAACAGGTATTGTTAGCGGAGACCCAGTACTTC. This translates into CASSLEQVLLAETQYF. The whole variable domain, remainder taken from reference TRBV5-6 and TRBJ2-5, is DAGVTQSPTHLIKTRGQQVTLRCSPKSGHDTVSWYQQALGQGPQFIFQYYEEEERQRGNFPDRFSGHQFPNYSSELNVNALLLGDSALYLCASSLEQVLLAETQYFGPGTRLLVL.

V is TRBV3-1 (or the pseudogene TRBV3-2) and J is TRBJ2-5, with D possibly being TRBD2 (6 bases). The CDR3 has 14 amino acids. Trimming took 10 bases from V and 5 from J, leaving 20 bases between them. Germline CDR1 LGHDT, CDR2 YNNKEL (reference sequence). The CDR3 spells CATRRGAGSETQYF. The CDR3 nucleotides read TGTGCCACAAGGAGGGGCGCGGGATCGGAGACCCAGTACTTC.

This chain links TRBV6-5 with TRBJ1-1; 8 bases are shared with TRBD1. The V gene end was trimmed by 5 bases and the J gene end by 1 base; junction bases not matched to a gene: 3. Germline-derived CDR1 and CDR2 are MNHEY and SVGAGI. This CDR3 is 14 amino acids long. CDR3 sequence (DNA): TGTGCCAGCAGTACGGACAGGGCGAACACTGAAGCTTTCTTT. Its protein product is CASSTDRANTEAFF.

The V gene is TRBV7-9, the J gene TRBJ2-1; the D gene is possibly TRBD1 (5 bases). This CDR3 contains 14 residues. The germline V gene has CDR1 SEHNR and CDR2 FQNEAQ (reference sequence). The germline V and J ends were trimmed by 5 bases and 9 bases, with 17 bases remaining between them. The CDR3 DNA sequence: TGTGCCAGCAGCGTAATACAGGAGAGAGGTGAGCAGTTCTTC. Translation: CASSVIQERGEQFF.

As regards this clone: Additional DNA sequences in this sample encode the identical CDR3. This chain uses TRBV18 with TRBJ2-2, with D possibly being TRBD1 (6 bases). The length of the CDR3 is 13 residues. Germline V lookup: CDR1 KGHSH, CDR2 LQKENI. Trimming removed 2 bases from V and 5 bases from J, with 6 bases in between. The CDR3 DNA sequence: TGTGCCAGCTCACCAACAGGGACCGGGGAGCTGTTTTTT. Encoded protein: CASSPTGTGELFF.

The V and J genes are TRBV9 and TRBJ1-2; weak D call: TRBD1 (6 bases). Germline V gene sequence: CDR1 SGDLS, CDR2 YYNGEE. The CDR3 extends over 14 amino acids. Trimming shortened V by 3 bases and J by 5 bases, and 14 bases separated the two germline ends. The CDR3 region has the DNA TGTGCCAGCAGCGCGCGGATACAGGGTTATGGCTACACCTTC. This sequence encodes CASSARIQGYGYTF.

This chain connects TRBV6-1 to TRBJ1-1; 9 bases line up with TRBD1. Germline loops: CDR1 MNHNS, CDR2 SASEGT. Losses at the gene ends were 1 base for V and 0 bases for J; bases not matched to a gene: 3. This CDR3 is 16 amino acids long. Here the CDR3 reads CASSEGGTGMNTEAFF. The CDR3 region has the DNA TGTGCCAGCAGTGAAGGGGGGACAGGGATGAACACTGAAGCTTTCTTT.

V is TRBV24-1 and J is TRBJ1-2; a weak D match, TRBD1 (5 bases). Germline lookup yields CDR1 KGHDR and CDR2 SFDVKD. Trimming removed 7 bases from V and 8 bases from J, with 25 bases in between. The CDR3 has 16 amino acids. Here the CDR3 reads CATRENARTRTIGYTF. DNA of the CDR3: TGTGCCACCAGAGAGAACGCGCGGACAAGGACAATCGGCTACACCTTC.

The V call is TRBV5-1, the J call TRBJ2-6; 14 bases are a match to TRBD2. V trimming: 3 bases; J trimming: 0 bases; junction bases outside the gene matches: 5. The CDR3 extends over 19 amino acids. Germline V gene lookup returns CDR1 SGHRS and CDR2 YFSETQ. Written as DNA, the CDR3 is TGCGCCAGCAGCTCACGGACTAGCGGGGGGCCCTCTGGGGCCAACGTCCTGACTTTC. Protein sequence: CASSSRTSGGPSGANVLTF.